Below, 28 T cell receptor beta chains from the same sample are listed, as sequenced in a study of cytomegalovirus exposure and HLA in healthy donors. It was with 60 Vbeta and 13 Jbeta primers that the PCR ran. Clones were sequenced by immunoSEQ multiplex PCR, and TCRdb holds only the in-frame ones, with some missing. The data hold some 150,000 clones, with 70% to 80% observed a single time. Sequences were obtained from PBMCs. The receptors stem from a man in his forties in good health and CMV-seronegative.

V usage is TRBV13 and J usage is TRBJ2-2; weak D call: TRBD2 (6 bases). The V end was cut by 6 bases, the J end by 1 base, with 15 bases between. The CDR3 sequence is 16 residues long. Germline V gives CDR1 PRHDT, CDR2 FYEKMQ (reference sequence). The DNA for the CDR3 is TGTGCCAGCAGTTTTTTTCTCGGGGGGAACACCGGGGAGCTGTTTTTT. This encodes CASSFFLGGNTGELFF.

The J gene is TRBJ2-1, the V gene TRBV11-2; 8 nucleotides match TRBD2. CDR1 is SGHAT and CDR2 is FQNNGV in the germline V gene. V dropped 0 bases and J dropped 5; count of bases not matched to a gene: 9. The CDR3 has 17 residues. CDR3 loop: CASSLDSGGGGNNEQFF. In DNA, the CDR3 is TGTGCCAGCAGCTTAGATTCCGGGGGGGGCGGGAACAATGAGCAGTTCTTC.

The V gene is TRBV6-1, the J gene TRBJ1-3; D possibly corresponds to TRBD1 (6 bases). The V and J ends lost 6 bases and 0 bases respectively, with 12 bases between them. The CDR3 has 15 residues. CDR1 and CDR2 (germline): MNHNS, SASEGT. The CDR3 loop is CASSKDSSSGNTIYF. In nucleotides, the CDR3 is TGTGCCAGCAGCAAGGACAGCAGCTCTGGAAACACCATATATTTT.

The V and J genes are TRBV6-5 and TRBJ2-7, with a possible D match to TRBD2 (6 bases). This CDR3 comprises 15 residues. Germline assignment: CDR1 MNHEY and CDR2 SVGAGI. V lost 5 bases to trimming and J lost 3 bases, with 17 bases between them. CDR3 coding DNA: TGTGCCAGCAGTCCTGCCCCCGGGGGAAGCTACGAGCAGTACTTC. This translates into CASSPAPGGSYEQYF.

This rearrangement joins TRBV19 to TRBJ2-5; tentatively, D is TRBD2 (6 bases). V was clipped by 1 base and J by 2 bases, with 14 bases between them. CDR1 is LNHDA and CDR2 is SQIVND in the germline V gene (reference sequence). The CDR3 has 16 amino acids. The CDR3 region has the DNA TGTGCCAGTAGTATAGGCCCCGGGAGACTTCAAGAGACCCAGTACTTC. It specifies CASSIGPGRLQETQYF.

The rearrangement joins TRBV10-3 to TRBJ1-2; D may be TRBD1 (5 bases). V lost 8 bases to trimming and J lost 5 bases, with 9 bases between them. Germline values: CDR1 ENHRY, CDR2 SYGVKD. The CDR3 length is 11 residues. CDR3 in amino acids: CAIAAGYGYTF. The CDR3, as DNA: TGTGCCATCGCCGCAGGGTATGGCTACACCTTC.

J is TRBJ2-7 and V is TRBV10-3, with D possibly TRBD1 on 6 matching bases. This CDR3 spans 15 amino acids. Germline V lookup: CDR1 ENHRY, CDR2 SYGVKD. Trimming pared 4 bases from V and 2 bases from J, leaving 15 bases between. CDR3 sequence (DNA): TGTGCCATCAGTGTATATTCAGGACAGACCTACGAGCAGTACTTC. Protein product: CAISVYSGQTYEQYF.

This chain connects TRBV5-1 to TRBJ2-5; 13 bases fit TRBD2. The CDR3 sequence is 16 residues long. Germline loops: CDR1 SGHRS, CDR2 YFSETQ. V lost 7 bases, J lost 5 bases, and 11 bases stayed unmatched. CDR3 DNA sequence: TGCGCCAGCGGAATCGGACTAGCGGGGGTTTCGGAGACCCAGTACTTC. Translating it yields CASGIGLAGVSETQYF.

The V and J genes are TRBV4-3 and TRBJ2-1, with TRBD2 matching 9 bases. The length of the CDR3 is 14 residues. With V trimmed by 3 bases and J by 15 bases, 12 bases remained unmatched. Germline CDR1 is LGHNA and CDR2 is YSLEER. The CDR3 is CASSHGLWAGGLFF. The CDR3 DNA reads TGCGCCAGCAGCCACGGACTCTGGGCGGGGGGGCTGTTCTTC.

J is TRBJ2-1 and V is TRBV7-6, with 9 bases identical to TRBD1. CDR1 is SGHVS and CDR2 is FNYEAQ in the germline V gene. Trimming cost V 5 bases and J 8 bases; bases outside gene matches: 7. There are 14 residues in the CDR3. The CDR3 DNA reads as TGTGCCAGCAGCGGTTCGGACAGGGGCCATGAGCAGTTCTTC. Protein product: CASSGSDRGHEQFF.

V is TRBV6-5 and J is TRBJ1-6; D remains unclear. Trimming removed 6 bases from V and 7 bases from J, with 7 bases in between. Germline V gene data show CDR1 as MNHEY and CDR2 as SVGAGI. The CDR3 totals 12 residues. The CDR3 bases are TGTGCCAGCAGCCGACTGAATTCACCCCTCCACTTT. Translated, it gives CASSRLNSPLHF.

The V gene is TRBV6-1, the J gene TRBJ2-5; 7 bases match TRBD2. V shed 8 bases and J 2 bases; nucleotides not matched to a gene: 2. CDR1 and CDR2 from the germline V gene are MNHNS and SASEGT. CDR3 size: 12 residues. The CDR3 coding sequence is TGTGCCAGCCGGGACTATCAAGAGACCCAGTACTTC. It encodes CASRDYQETQYF.

The gene calls are TRBV30 and TRBJ1-2; D may be TRBD1 (6 bases). The germline V gene encodes CDR1 GTSNPN and CDR2 SVGIG (reference sequence). This CDR3 comprises 14 residues. V lost 5 bases and J 4 bases, leaving 17 bases between the germline ends. The CDR3 region is CAWAAGGRVYGYTF. DNA for the CDR3: TGTGCCTGGGCTGCCGGGGGGCGAGTCTATGGCTACACCTTC.

There are a few counts of this clone. V is TRBV21-1 and J is TRBJ2-5; TRBD1, the table's D call, was not compared with the DNA. TRBV21-1 corresponds to a pseudogene. This CDR3 comprises 15 residues. The CDR3 bases are TGTGCCAGCAGCAGCCTGCTCCCCCCAGGAGAGACCCAGTACTTC. This codes for CASSSLLPPGETQYF.

This clone has only a few counts. The chain couples TRBV7-2 to TRBJ2-7, with D possibly being TRBD1 (6 bases). Germline loops: CDR1 SGHTA, CDR2 FQGNSA. The CDR3 is 15 residues long. Trimming took off 5 bases at V and 4 bases at J, with 18 bases between the two ends. DNA of the CDR3: TGTGCCAGCAGCCAAGGAGGACAGTCCTCGTACGAGCAGTACTTC. Its translation: CASSQGGQSSYEQYF.

This CDR3 reads CATSRGDSALLSYNSPLHF. The CDR3 coding sequence is TGTGCCACCAGCAGAGGGGACAGCGCCTTACTCTCCTATAATTCACCCCTCCACTTT. The chain has TRBV15 and TRBJ1-6; TRBD1 aligns across 7 bases. This CDR3 is 19 amino acids long. Germline V lookup: CDR1 LNHNV, CDR2 YYDKDF (reference sequence). J lost 0 bases, V lost 1 base, and 9 bases had no gene match.

The V and J genes are TRBV5-1 and TRBJ1-2; 12 nucleotides match TRBD1. V shed 3 bases, J shed 2 bases, and the junction held 8 bases outside the gene matches. CDR1 and CDR2 (germline): SGHRS, YFSETQ. The CDR3 totals 17 residues. Here the CDR3 DNA reads TGCGCCAGCAGCTCGGGGACAGGGGGCATGAGGAACTATGGCTACACCTTC. Protein product: CASSSGTGGMRNYGYTF. The full variable domain, its missing parts supplied by reference TRBV5-1 and TRBJ1-2, is KAGVTQTPRYLIKTRGQQVTLSCSPISGHRSVSWYQQTPGQGLQFLFEYFSETQRNKGNFPGRFSGRQFSNSRSEMNVSTLELGDSALYLCASSSGTGGMRNYGYTFGSGTRLTVV.

The chain combines TRBV4-1 with TRBJ1-4; TRBD1 matches 10 bases. CDR3 size: 17 residues. Germline assignment: CDR1 MGHRA and CDR2 YSYEKL. Trimming removed 0 bases from V and 2 bases from J; junction bases left unmatched: 3. The CDR3 DNA reads as TGCGCCAGCAGCCAAGACGGACAGGGGGTGACTAATGAAAAACTGTTTTTT. Its translation: CASSQDGQGVTNEKLFF.

The J gene is TRBJ2-7, the V gene TRBV6-5; TRBD1 is a possible D gene (5 bases). Germline CDR1 MNHEY, CDR2 SVGAGI. V shed 4 bases and J shed 2 bases, with 15 bases lying between them. The CDR3 is 15 residues long. The CDR3 sequence: CASSSLSDRPYEQYF. DNA of the CDR3: TGTGCCAGCAGTTCCCTGTCTGACAGACCCTACGAGCAGTACTTC.

The chain employs TRBV7-9 and TRBJ2-5; the D gene is possibly TRBD1 (7 bases). Germline lookup yields CDR1 SEHNR and CDR2 FQNEAQ (reference sequence). With 3 bases removed from V and 5 bases from J, the gap between germline ends came to 16 bases. The CDR3 length is 15 residues. CDR3 nucleotides: TGTGCCAGCAGCTTGGAGGGGGCCACGAGGGAGACCCAGTACTTC. Amino acid sequence: CASSLEGATRETQYF.

The rearrangement uses TRBV4-1 and TRBJ2-1, with TRBD1 matching over 7 bases. Germline CDR1 and CDR2: MGHRA and YSYEKL. The J segment lost 5 bases and the V segment lost 1 base, leaving 14 bases of the junction unmatched. This CDR3 has 18 residues. The DNA of the CDR3 is TGCGCCAGCAGCCAAGGTCGAGCTTCGGGACAGAATAACAATGAGCAGTTCTTC. Translating gives CASSQGRASGQNNNEQFF.

The genes are TRBV19 and TRBJ1-4; D gene ambiguous. Trimming shortened V by 5 bases and J by 0 bases, and 7 bases separated the two germline ends. This CDR3 region has 14 residues. The germline CDR1 and CDR2 sequences are LNHDA and SQIVND (reference sequence). Here the CDR3 reads CASSSRATNEKLFF. For the CDR3, the DNA is TGTGCCAGTAGTTCCCGCGCAACTAATGAAAAACTGTTTTTT.

The chain combines TRBV7-9 with TRBJ2-2; D unclear. The germline V and J ends were trimmed by 4 bases and 8 bases, with 14 bases remaining between them. CDR3 length: 14 residues. The V gene's germline CDR1 is SEHNR and CDR2 FQNEAQ (reference sequence). CDR3 in amino acids: CASSSGAAVGELFF. CDR3 sequence (DNA): TGTGCCAGCAGCTCGGGTGCGGCCGTGGGGGAGCTGTTTTTT.

The rearrangement links TRBV27 to TRBJ1-2; 7 bases fit TRBD1. The V segment lost 6 bases and the J segment 3 bases; nucleotides outside the gene matches: 13. The CDR3 runs to 16 residues. Germline CDR1 reads MNHEY; CDR2 reads SMNVEV (reference sequence). CDR3 nucleotide sequence: TGTGCCAGCAGGCAAGAAGGGGACAGCTCCCACTATGGCTACACCTTC. This encodes CASRQEGDSSHYGYTF.

This clone has only one observation. As DNA, the CDR3 is TGTGCCAGCAGCAAAATTCTGGTTAAAGGACAGGGGGCAGGGGAGCAGTTCTTC. Its protein is CASSKILVKGQGAGEQFF. The chain recombines TRBV21-1 with TRBJ2-1; TRBD1 is taken as the D call from the table, unchecked against the DNA. TRBV21-1 has pseudogene status. The CDR3 is 18 residues long.

The chain has TRBV11-2 and TRBJ2-7; maybe TRBD2 (6 bases). Germline CDR1 SGHAT, CDR2 FQNNGV. The CDR3 covers 15 residues. V lost 8 bases and J lost 0, with 17 bases in between. The CDR3 spells CASVPLRGSSYEQYF. The CDR3 DNA is TGTGCCAGCGTCCCTCTTCGGGGGAGCTCCTACGAGCAGTACTTC.

The chain couples TRBV9 to TRBJ1-2, with TRBD1 identical over 8 bases. Germline V gene lookup returns CDR1 SGDLS and CDR2 YYNGEE. The CDR3 runs to 14 residues. J lost 7 bases, V lost 5 bases, and 10 bases had no gene match. CDR3 in DNA: TGTGCCAGCAGTCCATGGCAGGGGGCATCTGGCTACACCTTC. Residues: CASSPWQGASGYTF.

The chain links TRBV6-1 to TRBJ2-1, with 8 nucleotides matching TRBD1. Germline trimming cut 6 bases from V and 10 bases from J; bases unmatched to any gene: 8. This CDR3 spans 13 amino acids. CDR1 is MNHNS and CDR2 is SASEGT in the germline V gene. The CDR3 DNA is TGTGCCAGCAGATCCGGACAGGGCCGAGAGCAGTTCTTC. Amino acids: CASRSGQGREQFF.